The entry that follows covers one TCR beta chain sequence. Its specificity is unknown. Every patient had mismatch repair deficiency by PCR or immunohistochemistry. TCRs were sequenced from a few patients responding to pembrolizumab. Produced via immunoSEQ multiplex PCR; TCRdb's table is partial and in-frame only. The data contain approximately 40,000 clones, roughly 80% of them singletons. The CDR3 is 16 amino acids. CDR1 and CDR2 from the germline V gene are SGHTA and FQGNSA. The germline V and J ends were trimmed by 5 bases and 0 bases, with 13 bases remaining between them. This specimen comes from a study of PD-1 blockade in mismatch repair-deficient tumors. Whole-study context: Patients had some twelve mismatch repair-deficient cancer types, all previously treated and progressing.

Findings of the study overall: Rapid post-treatment expansion, then contraction, generally preceding radiologic response, marked tumor-resident clones.

This specimen was peripheral blood, taken 4 weeks after starting pembrolizumab. This chain joins TRBV7-2 and TRBJ2-2, with D possibly called TRBD1 or TRBD2 (5 bases each). The source is an adult with mismatch repair-deficient cancer. The CDR3 spells CASSQGRIANTGELFF. CDR3 DNA sequence: TGTGCCAGCAGCCAGGGACGGATCGCGAACACCGGGGAGCTGTTTTTT.